A single sample gave rise to the 8 T cell receptor beta chains below, sequenced in a study of lymphopenia after photon versus proton radiotherapy. Sequencing used immunoSEQ multiplex PCR; TCRdb keeps in-frame clones, though not all of them. The data contain 20,000 to 25,000 clones, about 85% of them singletons. The specimen comprised peripheral blood, sampled from a patient treated with photon-based radiotherapy. The receptors were gathered from a man aged 55 to 69 with pancreatic cancer.

This clone was seen more than once but under ten times. The chain combines TRBV15 with TRBJ1-6; D perhaps matches TRBD1 (5 bases). Trimming left V 3 bases short and J 9 bases short, with 9 bases between. CDR1 and CDR2 (germline): LNHNV, YYDKDF (reference sequence). This CDR3 has 13 residues. CDR3 sequence reads: CATSRGTTSPLHF. The CDR3 DNA follows: TGTGCCACCAGCAGGGGGACTACTTCACCCCTCCACTTT.

The gene calls are TRBV4-2 and TRBJ1-2; TRBD1 is a possible D gene (5 bases). CDR1 and CDR2 (germline): LGHNA, YNFKEQ. This CDR3 comprises 14 residues. V was shortened by 0 bases and J by 8 bases, with 13 bases between the two germline ends. The CDR3 DNA reads as TGTGCCAGCAGCCAAGATCTGTCAGGGAGCGGCTACACCTTC. This encodes CASSQDLSGSGYTF.

This chain connects TRBV6-5 to TRBJ1-4, with 7 nucleotides matching TRBD1. The length of the CDR3 is 15 residues. The germline gives CDR1 MNHEY, CDR2 SVGAGI. With V trimmed by 5 bases and J by 8 bases, 11 bases remained unmatched. CDR3 amino acids: CASSVRQGLGEKLFF. Written as DNA, the CDR3 is TGTGCCAGCAGTGTCCGACAGGGATTGGGAGAAAAACTGTTTTTT.

The chain links TRBV4-1 to TRBJ2-1, with a weak D call TRBD2 (7 bases). Germline V CDR1 and CDR2: MGHRA, YSYEKL. The CDR3 has 13 amino acids. Deletions cut 2 bases from V and 14 bases from J, with 16 bases between. As DNA, the CDR3 is TGCGCCAGCAGCCAAACCTATGGGGGGGCCGAGTTCTTC. It yields the protein CASSQTYGGAEFF.

V is TRBV5-5 and J is TRBJ1-1, with no clear D. The V end lost 5 bases, the J end lost 11 bases, and 19 bases lay between the germline ends. Germline values: CDR1 SGHKS, CDR2 YYEKEE (reference sequence). This CDR3 region has 13 residues. The CDR3 loop reads CASSRIESGWAFF. DNA for the CDR3: TGTGCCAGCAGTCGAATCGAGAGTGGGTGGGCTTTCTTT.

The chain employs TRBV11-3 and TRBJ2-1; D is perhaps TRBD2 (6 bases). V was clipped by 5 bases and J by 0 bases, with 8 bases between them. The germline gives CDR1 SGHNT, CDR2 YENEEA. The CDR3 is 14 amino acids. For the CDR3, the DNA is TGTGCCAGCAGCCTGGGGGGCTCCTACAATGAGCAGTTCTTC. Translated, it gives CASSLGGSYNEQFF.

V usage is TRBV5-1 and J usage is TRBJ2-1; TRBD2 aligns across 11 bases. This CDR3 has 16 residues. The V segment lost 4 bases and the J segment 0 bases; nucleotides outside the gene matches: 3. CDR1 and CDR2 from the germline V gene are SGHRS and YFSETQ. CDR3 protein: CASSGSGGASYNEQFF. CDR3 nucleotide sequence: TGCGCCAGCAGCGGTAGCGGGGGGGCCTCCTACAATGAGCAGTTCTTC.

This clone was observed a few times. The genes are TRBV19 and TRBJ1-5; D unclear. Trimming shortened V by 5 bases and J by 3 bases, and 8 bases separated the two germline ends. Germline V gene lookup returns CDR1 LNHDA and CDR2 SQIVND (reference sequence). This CDR3 spans 13 amino acids. CDR3 sequence reads: CASSFGFNQPQHF. Here the CDR3 DNA reads TGTGCCAGTAGTTTCGGCTTCAATCAGCCCCAGCATTTT.